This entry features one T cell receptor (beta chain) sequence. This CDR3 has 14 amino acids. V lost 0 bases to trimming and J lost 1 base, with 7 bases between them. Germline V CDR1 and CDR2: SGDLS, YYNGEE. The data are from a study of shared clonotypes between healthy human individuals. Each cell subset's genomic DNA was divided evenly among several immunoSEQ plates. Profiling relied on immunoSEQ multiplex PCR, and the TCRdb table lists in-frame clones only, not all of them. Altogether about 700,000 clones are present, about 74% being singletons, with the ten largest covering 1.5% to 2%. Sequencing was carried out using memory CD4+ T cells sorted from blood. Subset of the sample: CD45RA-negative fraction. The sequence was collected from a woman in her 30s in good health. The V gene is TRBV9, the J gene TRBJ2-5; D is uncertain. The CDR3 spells CASSVAWGQETQYF. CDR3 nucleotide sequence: TGTGCCAGCAGCGTAGCTTGGGGCCAAGAGACCCAGTACTTC. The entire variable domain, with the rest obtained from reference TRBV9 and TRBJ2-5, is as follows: DSGVTQTPKHLITATGQRVTLRCSPRSGDLSVYWYQQSLDQGLQFLIQYYNGEERAKGNILERFSAQQFPDLHSELNLSSLELGDSALYFCASSVAWGQETQYFGPGTRLLVL.